The text below deals with one TCR beta chain. Antigen unknown. TCRdb called the reads again in MiXCR, with one record for every CDR3 protein. The sample holds around 430,000 distinct CDR3 sequences; under 55% are singletons and the top ten take around 45%. The germline V and J ends were trimmed by 3 bases and 5 bases, with 11 bases remaining between them. Germline CDR1 SGHTA, CDR2 FQGNSA. This CDR3 has 14 amino acids. This record belongs to a study of T cell repertoires in cytomegalovirus infection. This TCR derives from a human donor in good health (CMV status not recorded). Some clones in this sample may be carry-over from other donors' samples. V is TRBV7-2 and J is TRBJ2-1; possibly TRBD2 for D (6 bases). This specimen consisted of cultured PBMCs, obtained from culture after CMV antigen stimulation. DNA of the CDR3: TGTGCCAGCAGCTTCGGGAGCTTCAACAATGAGCAGTTCTTC. Translation gives CASSFGSFNNEQFF. The full variable domain, rest sourced from reference TRBV7-2 and TRBJ2-1, is GAGVSQSPSNKVTEKGKDVELRCDPISGHTALYWYRQSLGQGLEFLIYFQGNSAPDKSGLPSDRFSAERTGGSVSTLTIQRTQQEDSAVYLCASSFGSFNNEQFFGPGTRLTVL.